This is a list of T cell receptor beta chains from one sample in a study of persistence of HIV-infected CD4 T cells. Their target antigens are unknown. Clones were read by immunoSEQ multiplex PCR, and TCRdb kept only the in-frame ones, dropping some. The data show tens of thousands of clones, 78% seen once. This material consisted of CD4+ T cells sorted from PBMCs after approximately 18-hour stimulation, taken from a patient who received antiretroviral therapy. These TCRs come from an adult woman with HIV who was CMV-seropositive. Each CDR3 is given with its conserved first and last residue. A D gene is named only where the DNA matches it firmly. Size tells how often a clone was seen (once, few, many) or the class of an expanded clone, and some rows leave it out.

abundance	v_gene	j_gene	d_gene	CDR3nt	CDR3aa
NA	TRBV7-3	TRBJ2-2	TRBD1	TGTGCCAGCAGCCCCACGCGACAGGGGACCGGGGAGCTGTTTTTT	CASSPTRQGTGELFF
NA	TRBV6-5	TRBJ2-2	NA	TGTGCCAGCAGTTACTCTGCCAGGGTAAACACCGGGGAGCTGTTTTTT	CASSYSARVNTGELFF
NA	TRBV5-5	TRBJ1-1	TRBD1	TGTGCCAGCAGCAAGGGGACAGGGTGGGACACTGAAGCTTTCTTT	CASSKGTGWDTEAFF
NA	TRBV30	TRBJ1-1	NA	TGTGCCTGGATGCCAGGGGTGGCTGAAGCTTTCTTT	CAWMPGVAEAFF
NA	TRBV19	TRBJ1-5	TRBD1	TGTGCCAGTAGAGAAACAGGGGTCGCTCAGCCCCAGCATTTT	CASRETGVAQPQHF
NA	TRBV19	TRBJ2-5	TRBD2	TGTGCCAGTAGTATTGGGGGAGGGGCAGGGGAGACCCAGTACTTC	CASSIGGGAGETQYF
medium-sized	TRBV19	TRBJ1-2	NA	TGTGCCAGTAGTATCGGTGGTTTACAGGGTCCCCGCTACACCTTC	CASSIGGLQGPRYTF
NA	TRBV5-1	TRBJ1-6	NA	TGCGCCAGCAGCTTGGACAGGGAGGATTCACCCCTCCACTTT	CASSLDREDSPLHF
NA	TRBV5-4	TRBJ1-1	NA	TGTGCCAGCAGCTCGAATATTGGAGGCACTGAAGCTTTCTTT	CASSSNIGGTEAFF
NA	TRBV6-5	TRBJ2-3	TRBD2	TGTGCCAGCAGGGTAGCGGGGGGGCCGACAGATACGCAGTATTTT	CASRVAGGPTDTQYF
NA	TRBV6-5	TRBJ1-5	NA	TGTGCCAGCAGTTCCGGACAGAAAAATCAGCCCCAGCATTTT	CASSSGQKNQPQHF
NA	TRBV4-1	TRBJ1-2	NA	TGCGCCAGCAGCCAAGATATCGGGGGCCTTAGTGGCTACACCTTC	CASSQDIGGLSGYTF
NA	TRBV15	TRBJ1-1	TRBD1	TGTGCCACCAGCAGAAGTTACCCGGGACAGGGGAACACTGAAGCTTTCTTT	CATSRSYPGQGNTEAFF
NA	TRBV30	TRBJ2-1	NA	TGTGCCCGGAGCCGCACAGCGAACTACAATGAGCAGTTCTTC	CARSRTANYNEQFF
NA	TRBV7-3	TRBJ1-2	NA	TGTGCCAGCAGCTCGACAACCAGGTATGGCTACACCTTC	CASSSTTRYGYTF
NA	TRBV12-3/TRBV12-4	TRBJ2-1	NA	TGTGCCAGCAGTCAGGACCGGTCCAATGAGCAGTTCTTC	CASSQDRSNEQFF
NA	TRBV7-8	TRBJ2-1	NA	TGTGCCAGCAGCTATGGTGGGAATGAGCAGTTCTTC	CASSYGGNEQFF
NA	TRBV19	TRBJ2-7	NA	TGTGCCAGTAGTATACCGAGGAGCTACGAGCAGTACTTC	CASSIPRSYEQYF
NA	TRBV7-9	TRBJ1-1	NA	TGTGCCAGCAGCAATCCGACAGATTGGGGCACTGAAGCTTTCTTT	CASSNPTDWGTEAFF
NA	TRBV3-1/TRBV3-2	TRBJ1-1	NA	TGTGCCAGCAGCCAAGAGGCGGCTAAGGCTGAAGCTTTCTTT	CASSQEAAKAEAFF
NA	TRBV12-3/TRBV12-4	TRBJ1-2	NA	TGTGCCAGCAGTTTATCACCCAACTATGGCTACACCTTC	CASSLSPNYGYTF
NA	TRBV27	TRBJ2-1	TRBD1	TGTGCCAGCAGTTTTTCCTCGAGGGGGCATGAGCAGTTCTTC	CASSFSSRGHEQFF
few	TRBV29-1	TRBJ1-1	TRBD1	TGCAGCGTTGCACAGGGGGCAATCGACACTGAAGCTTTCTTT	CSVAQGAIDTEAFF
NA	TRBV4-2	TRBJ2-2	NA	TGTGCCAGCAGCCCCCTAACAGGGTTCCTCGGGTCCGGCACCGGGGAGTTGTTTTTT	CASSPLTGFLGSGTGELFF
NA	TRBV5-6	TRBJ2-5	TRBD1	TGTGCCAGCAGCTTTGGACAGGGGGCCTCTGAGACCCAGTACTTC	CASSFGQGASETQYF
NA	TRBV5-1	TRBJ1-4	NA	TGCGCCAGCCGCCGGGACACTAATGAAAAACTGTTTTTT	CASRRDTNEKLFF
NA	TRBV5-8	TRBJ2-2	NA	TGTGCCAGCAGCTTGGTTTGGCAGGCGAACACCGGGGAGCTGTTTTTT	CASSLVWQANTGELFF
NA	TRBV5-1	TRBJ2-5	TRBD1	TGCGCCAGCAGCGCTGCGACAGGGGGTTTTTCTTTAGAGACCCAGTACTTC	CASSAATGGFSLETQYF
NA	TRBV18	TRBJ1-1	NA	TGTGCCAGCTCACCCGTCCTGAACACTGAAGCTTTCTTT	CASSPVLNTEAFF
NA	TRBV7-2	TRBJ2-7	TRBD2	TGTGCCAGCAGCTTAGTACTAGCGGGGGGTCGTAGCCAGCAGTACTTC	CASSLVLAGGRSQQYF
NA	TRBV5-1	TRBJ1-3	NA	TGCGCCAGCAGCCCGGCCGGGGCCGCGACCTCTGGAAACACCATATATTTT	CASSPAGAATSGNTIYF
NA	TRBV5-8	TRBJ2-2	TRBD2	TGTGCCAGCAGCTTGCCCCGAGCGGGGACGGATACCGGGGAGCTGTTTTTT	CASSLPRAGTDTGELFF
NA	TRBV7-9	TRBJ2-5	TRBD2	TGTGCCAGCAGCCTACTAGCGGGGGAAGAGACCCAGTACTTC	CASSLLAGEETQYF
NA	TRBV4-1	TRBJ2-1	NA	TGCGCCAGCAGCCAAGATCATGTGAGGGGCGGTGAGCAGTTCTTC	CASSQDHVRGGEQFF
NA	TRBV6-5	TRBJ1-4	TRBD1	TGTGCCAGCAGACAGGGGGCAACTAATGAAAAACTGTTTTTT	CASRQGATNEKLFF
NA	TRBV7-3	TRBJ2-7	NA	TGTGCCAGCAGCCCCCGGTCGGGTGACGAGCAGTACTTC	CASSPRSGDEQYF
NA	TRBV14	TRBJ2-1	NA	TGTGCCAGCAGTCAAATCCCGGGGGCCCAGCAGTTCTTC	CASSQIPGAQQFF
NA	TRBV3-1/TRBV3-2	TRBJ1-5	NA	TGTGCCAGCAGCCGCGCAGGATTTAATCAGCCCCAGCATTTT	CASSRAGFNQPQHF
NA	TRBV15	TRBJ2-3	NA	TGTGCCACCAGCCGGGACCGTACAGATACGCAGTATTTT	CATSRDRTDTQYF